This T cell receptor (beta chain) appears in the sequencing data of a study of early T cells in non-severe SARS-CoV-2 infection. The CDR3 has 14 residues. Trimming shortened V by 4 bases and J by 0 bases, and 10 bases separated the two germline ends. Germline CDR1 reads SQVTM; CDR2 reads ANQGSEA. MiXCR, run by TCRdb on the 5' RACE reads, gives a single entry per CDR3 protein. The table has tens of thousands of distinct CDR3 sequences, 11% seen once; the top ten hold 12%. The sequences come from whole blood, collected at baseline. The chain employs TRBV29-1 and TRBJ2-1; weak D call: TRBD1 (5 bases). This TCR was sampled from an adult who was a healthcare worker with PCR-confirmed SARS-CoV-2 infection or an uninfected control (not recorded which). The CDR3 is CSVGHRSSYNEQFF. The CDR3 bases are TGCAGCGTTGGGCACAGGAGCTCCTACAATGAGCAGTTCTTC.